A single sample gave rise to the 22 T cell receptor beta chains below, sequenced in a study of OX40 agonist ivuxolimab in advanced cancers. Clones were sequenced by immunoSEQ multiplex PCR, and TCRdb holds only the in-frame ones, with some missing. The data contain about 77,000 clones, over 75% of them singletons. The sequencing here drew on CD4+ or CD8+ T cells sorted from blood, taken in a trial of the OX40 agonist ivuxolimab. The receptors derive from an adult with an advanced solid tumor such as melanoma, head and neck, liver or kidney cancer.

The rearrangement joins TRBV4-3 to TRBJ2-7; the D gene could be TRBD1 or TRBD2 (5 bases each). Looked up from germline, CDR1 is LGHNA and CDR2 is YSLEER. This CDR3 has 15 residues. V lost 0 bases, J lost 3 bases, and 12 bases lay in between. In DNA form, the CDR3 reads TGCGCCAGCAGCCAAGAGGGGCTAGCAGGCTACGAGCAGTACTTC. Amino acid sequence: CASSQEGLAGYEQYF.

The chain is built from TRBV4-1 and TRBJ1-1, with TRBD1 as a possible D gene (5 bases). This CDR3 has 13 residues. Germline lookup yields CDR1 MGHRA and CDR2 YSYEKL. The V and J ends lost 4 bases and 1 base respectively, with 7 bases between them. The CDR3 protein is CASSLGENTEAFF. Here the CDR3 DNA reads TGCGCCAGCAGCCTGGGGGAGAACACTGAAGCTTTCTTT.

The rearrangement uses TRBV29-1 and TRBJ2-1; maybe TRBD2 (6 bases). V lost 6 bases and J 9 bases, leaving 21 bases between the germline ends. Germline loops: CDR1 SQVTM, CDR2 ANQGSEA. This CDR3 is 14 amino acids long. The chain's CDR3 is CSVGDWGPVGEQFF. The CDR3 region has the DNA TGCAGCGTAGGGGACTGGGGACCGGTCGGTGAGCAGTTCTTC.

The chain is built from TRBV4-3 and TRBJ2-2; D is unresolved. This CDR3 is built from 18 residues. Trimming stripped 4 bases from V and 0 bases from J, with 18 bases between. The germline CDR1 and CDR2 sequences are LGHNA and YSLEER. This chain's CDR3 is CASSLGMRGRTNTGELFF. In nucleotides, the CDR3 is TGCGCCAGCAGCCTGGGTATGCGAGGCCGGACGAACACCGGGGAGCTGTTTTTT.

The table lists this clone with many counts. The chain uses TRBV7-9 and TRBJ1-3, with D perhaps TRBD1 (5 bases). The germline gives CDR1 SEHNR, CDR2 FQNEAQ (reference sequence). V was pared by 5 bases and J by 4 bases, with 24 bases between. This CDR3 has 18 amino acids. The CDR3 region is CASSPLGGERIRGNTIYF. The CDR3 region has the DNA TGTGCCAGCAGCCCCCTGGGAGGGGAAAGGATCAGGGGAAACACCATATATTTT.

This chain links TRBV28 with TRBJ1-3; no clear D gene. The CDR3 spans 15 residues. The germline V gene encodes CDR1 MDHEN and CDR2 SYDVKM. The V end lost 5 bases, the J end lost 1 base, and 12 bases lay between the germline ends. The CDR3 sequence is CASSPLLGSGNTIYF. The CDR3 nucleotides read TGTGCCAGCAGTCCCCTATTAGGGTCTGGAAACACCATATATTTT.

This chain links TRBV30 with TRBJ2-7, with 9 bases identical to TRBD1. This CDR3 is 13 amino acids long. Trimming removed 7 bases from V and 2 bases from J; junction bases left unmatched: 6. CDR1 and CDR2 from the germline V gene are GTSNPN and SVGIG (reference sequence). CDR3 in DNA: TGTGCCTCACGAGGGACAGGGACCTACGAGCAGTACTTC. Translation gives CASRGTGTYEQYF.

This chain connects TRBV10-2 to TRBJ2-2; D may be TRBD1 or TRBD2 (5 bases each). Per germline, CDR1 WSHSY and CDR2 SAAADI. There are 18 residues in the CDR3. Trimming removed 3 bases from V and 2 bases from J, with 19 bases in between. The CDR3 here is CASSEGQGVSRNTGELFF. CDR3 nucleotide sequence: TGCGCCAGCAGTGAAGGGCAGGGAGTTTCCCGAAACACCGGGGAGCTGTTTTTT.

This chain links TRBV2 with TRBJ2-5; a possible D gene is TRBD2 (5 bases). CDR1 and CDR2 from the germline V gene are SNHLY and FYNNEI. Deletions cut 4 bases from V and 5 bases from J, with 14 bases between. This CDR3 contains 14 residues. Written as DNA, the CDR3 is TGTGCCAGCAGTGGGAGGCGGGTAGAGGAGACCCAGTACTTC. Translating gives CASSGRRVEETQYF.

The V gene is TRBV15, the J gene TRBJ2-2; no firm D call. Germline CDR1 is LNHNV and CDR2 is YYDKDF (reference sequence). V dropped 0 bases and J dropped 3 bases, with 5 bases sitting between them. This CDR3 is built from 14 residues. In DNA, the CDR3 is TGTGCCACCAGCAGAGATCTTGACACCGGGGAGCTGTTTTTT. This codes for CATSRDLDTGELFF.

This chain uses TRBV7-9 with TRBJ2-5; TRBD1 agrees at 10 bases. The tail of the sequence fits TRBJ2-7 better, so the J call may be wrong. The germline CDR1 and CDR2 sequences are SEHNR and FQNEAQ (reference sequence). This CDR3 is built from 13 residues. CDR3 DNA sequence: TGTGCCAGCAGCCGGGGACAGGGGAGCGAGCAGTACTTC. This translates into CASSRGQGSEQYF.

The chain employs TRBV28 and TRBJ1-5, with D possibly being TRBD1 (6 bases). V was pared by 3 bases and J by 7 bases, with 13 bases between. CDR1 and CDR2 (germline): MDHEN, SYDVKM. The CDR3 length is 14 residues. The CDR3 reads CASSLVGGGQPQHF. The CDR3 coding sequence is TGTGCCAGCAGTTTGGTAGGGGGAGGACAGCCCCAGCATTTT.

This rearrangement joins TRBV29-1 to TRBJ2-3; TRBD2 is a possible D gene (7 bases). The CDR3 spans 14 residues. CDR1 and CDR2 (germline): SQVTM, ANQGSEA. Trimming removed 4 bases from V and 0 bases from J, with 11 bases in between. The CDR3 is CSVGGGGSTDTQYF. The CDR3 nucleotides are TGCAGCGTTGGGGGGGGCGGTAGCACAGATACGCAGTATTTT.

The V call is TRBV11-2, the J call TRBJ2-3, with TRBD1 matching 11 bases. With 5 bases clipped from V and 4 bases from J, the junction kept 8 bases outside the gene matches. From germline, CDR1 is SGHAT and CDR2 FQNNGV. The CDR3 is made up of 16 amino acids. The CDR3 region is CASSLTRGQGADTQYF. Written as DNA, the CDR3 is TGTGCCAGCAGCCTCACCCGGGGACAGGGGGCAGATACGCAGTATTTT.

V usage is TRBV6-6 and J usage is TRBJ1-5; 7 bases match TRBD1. CDR1 is MNHNY and CDR2 is SVGAGI in the germline V gene (reference sequence). The CDR3 has 15 amino acids. After removal of 3 bases from V and 4 bases from J, the junction contained 6 bases not matched to a gene. CDR3 sequence (DNA): TGTGCCAGCAGTTATAGGGACAGCAATAATCAGCCCCAGCATTTT. Translation: CASSYRDSNNQPQHF.

The CDR3 coding sequence is TGCGCCAGTGGAGAACTGGGGAACACCGGGGAGCTGTTTTTT. Protein sequence: CASGELGNTGELFF. This chain joins TRBV5-1 and TRBJ2-2; no reliable D call. The germline V gene has CDR1 SGHRS and CDR2 YFSETQ. This CDR3 region has 14 residues. V lost 8 bases and J lost 1, with 12 bases in between.

The V gene is TRBV5-1, the J gene TRBJ2-6; TRBD2 matches 7 bases. V was clipped by 3 bases and J by 2 bases; unmatched bases: 11. The CDR3 has 18 amino acids. Germline V gives CDR1 SGHRS, CDR2 YFSETQ. The CDR3 region is CASSWTESGIAGANVLTF. CDR3 DNA: TGCGCCAGCAGCTGGACGGAGAGCGGGATCGCTGGGGCCAACGTCCTGACTTTC.

J is TRBJ2-7 and V is TRBV30, with 8 bases aligning to TRBD1. Germline trimming cut 1 base from V and 0 bases from J; bases unmatched to any gene: 11. CDR3 length: 17 amino acids. Germline V gene lookup returns CDR1 GTSNPN and CDR2 SVGIG (reference sequence). The CDR3 DNA reads as TGTGCCTGGAGTGGTGGGACAGGCCCTTCTAGCTCCTACGAGCAGTACTTC. It translates to CAWSGGTGPSSSYEQYF.

As to this clone: This specimen includes other DNA sequences encoding the same CDR3. V gene TRBV5-1 combines with J gene TRBJ2-1; TRBD2 matches 8 bases. Per the germline V gene, CDR1 is SGHRS and CDR2 is YFSETQ. The V and J ends lost 6 bases and 2 bases, in that order; junction bases with no gene match: 7. This CDR3 spans 15 amino acids. The CDR3 region has the DNA TGCGCCAGCACAATCGGGGGGGGGACCTACAATGAGCAGTTCTTC. This gives the protein CASTIGGGTYNEQFF.

This rearrangement joins TRBV25-1 to TRBJ2-7; D gene ambiguous. Trimming left V 3 bases short and J 4 bases short, with 7 bases between. The CDR3 sequence is 12 residues long. Per the germline V gene, CDR1 is MGHDK and CDR2 is SYGVNS. The CDR3 coding sequence is TGTGCCAGCAGTGATTTCGGTTACGAGCAGTACTTC. This encodes CASSDFGYEQYF.

V usage is TRBV5-1 and J usage is TRBJ1-1, with a tentative D call TRBD1 (5 bases). The CDR3 is 15 residues long. From germline, CDR1 is SGHRS and CDR2 YFSETQ. Trimming shortened V by 4 bases and J by 1 base, and 14 bases separated the two germline ends. As DNA, the CDR3 is TGCGCCAGCAGCCGAAAAACAGGCGCGAACACTGAAGCTTTCTTT. Protein sequence: CASSRKTGANTEAFF.

The chain recombines TRBV9 with TRBJ2-3; 10 bases are shared with TRBD1. From germline, CDR1 is SGDLS and CDR2 YYNGEE. The length of the CDR3 is 18 residues. Germline trimming cut 1 base from V and 0 bases from J; bases unmatched to any gene: 8. CDR3 nucleotide sequence: TGTGCCAGCAGCGTAACCCCTGGACAGGGGGTGAGCACAGATACGCAGTATTTT. Translated, it gives CASSVTPGQGVSTDTQYF.